A single sample gave rise to the 5 T cell receptor beta chains below, sequenced in a study of T cell responses to AZD1222 COVID-19 vaccine. Using immunoSEQ multiplex PCR, the repertoire was profiled, and TCRdb retains in-frame clones only, with some absent. The data contain about 54,000 clones, about 85% of them seen just once; the ten biggest clones take up around 3.9%. This specimen consisted of peripheral blood, obtained on day 0 of AZD1222 vaccination. The receptor set was obtained from an adult in good health.

The gene calls are TRBV6-1 and TRBJ1-4; weak D call: TRBD1 (6 bases). The CDR3 consists of 15 residues. Germline V lookup: CDR1 MNHNS, CDR2 SASEGT. Trimming removed 2 bases from V and 2 bases from J, with 9 bases in between. CDR3 region: CASSEIGGTNEKLFF. CDR3 nucleotides: TGTGCCAGCAGTGAAATAGGGGGGACTAATGAAAAACTGTTTTTT.

This chain links TRBV5-4 with TRBJ1-1, with TRBD1 matching over 10 bases. V was clipped by 4 bases and J by 6 bases; unmatched bases: 6. Germline V CDR1 and CDR2: SGHNT, YYREEE (reference sequence). This CDR3 has 14 residues. The CDR3 nucleotides are TGTGCCAGCAGCGGAGGACAGGGGGACCCTGAAGCTTTCTTT. It yields the protein CASSGGQGDPEAFF.

This clone was counted a few times. This chain links TRBV2 with TRBJ1-2, with D possibly matching TRBD1 (5 bases). This CDR3 has 13 amino acids. CDR1 is SNHLY and CDR2 is FYNNEI in the germline V gene. V was trimmed by 7 bases and J by 2 bases, leaving 11 bases between them. The CDR3 sequence is CASTAGANYGYTF. For the CDR3, the DNA is TGTGCCAGCACTGCCGGGGCGAACTATGGCTACACCTTC.

The J gene is TRBJ2-7, the V gene TRBV29-1, with D tentatively TRBD2 (6 bases). This CDR3 spans 12 amino acids. The V end was cut by 3 bases, the J end by 3 bases, with 9 bases between. The germline V gene has CDR1 SQVTM and CDR2 ANQGSEA. The chain's CDR3 is CSVESRDYEQYF. In DNA form, the CDR3 reads TGCAGCGTTGAGTCGCGGGACTACGAGCAGTACTTC.

This clone was counted a few times. The gene calls are TRBV28 and TRBJ1-4; D is uncertain. V was pared by 2 bases and J by 5 bases, with 15 bases between. This CDR3 contains 16 residues. Germline V CDR1 and CDR2: MDHEN, SYDVKM. The CDR3 region has the DNA TGTGCCAGCAGTTTAACTACACCAAGCTCCAATGAAAAACTGTTTTTT. This translates into CASSLTTPSSNEKLFF.